These T cell receptor beta chains were read from a single sample in a study of blood T cell repertoires in COVID-19. The table came from immunoSEQ multiplex PCR; TCRdb's copy has only in-frame clones and leaves some out. The data show 99,000 or so clones, about 85% seen once. Material for sequencing was peripheral blood. The receptor set was obtained from a man aged 45 to 65 with acute or convalescent COVID-19. Both conserved end residues are part of each CDR3. A D gene is named only where the DNA matches it firmly.

d_call | j_call | v_call | cdr3_aa
NA | TRBJ2-1 | TRBV27 | CASSYTSYPRDEQFF
TRBD2 | TRBJ2-2 | TRBV12-5 | CASGLIVSSGRKAGELFF
NA | TRBJ2-5 | TRBV19 | CASSSTDPQVETQYF
TRBD1 | TRBJ2-5 | TRBV18 | CASSPWTGWETQYF
NA | TRBJ2-3 | TRBV6-6 | CASSYSNQDYTDTQYF
NA | TRBJ2-5 | TRBV5-1 | CASSLAPGLETQYF
TRBD2 | TRBJ2-1 | TRBV24-1 | CATSGGTLLAGGPNEQFF
NA | TRBJ2-2 | TRBV11-2 | CASSLIGGTGELFF
NA | TRBJ1-3 | TRBV30 | CAWSGGSSGNTIYF
NA | TRBJ2-7 | TRBV7-3 | CASRSSGEADYEQYF
TRBD2 | TRBJ2-5 | TRBV11-3 | CASSPGGQGETQYF
NA | TRBJ1-1 | TRBV27 | CASSLSRVQGTPEAFF
NA | TRBJ1-1 | TRBV5-4 | CASSIGQLNTEAFF
NA | TRBJ1-1 | TRBV12-3/TRBV12-4 | CASSLVGGTEAFF
TRBD1 | TRBJ1-5 | TRBV4-2 | CASSQVPGQGHQPQHF
TRBD1 | TRBJ1-4 | TRBV19 | CASRGTDTYEKLFF
NA | TRBJ2-7 | TRBV9 | CASSVDILYEQYF
NA | TRBJ1-5 | TRBV7-2 | CASSLDLVGGRPQHF
NA | TRBJ2-5 | TRBV9 | CASSVDLDRRTRETQYF
TRBD1 | TRBJ1-5 | TRBV7-2 | CASSPRQGHQPQHF
NA | TRBJ1-1 | TRBV5-8 | CASSLYMNTEAFF
NA | TRBJ2-1 | TRBV3-1/TRBV3-2 | CASSQGSSSHEQFF
NA | TRBJ1-5 | TRBV19 | CASSIGTLKGQPQHF
TRBD1 | TRBJ2-7 | TRBV28 | CASGTGGINEQYF
NA | TRBJ2-2 | TRBV6-5 | CASSYSNTGSTGELFF